This T cell receptor (beta chain) was recorded in a study of blood T cell repertoires in COVID-19. On the study more broadly: The cDNA or gDNA used as material had been derived from T cells, B-cell-depleted T cells, or PBMCs.

The trim removed 6 bases at V and 9 bases at J, leaving 7 bases unmatched. Germline assignment: CDR1 MNHEY and CDR2 SVGAGI. The CDR3 spans 12 residues. This clone was seen more than once but under ten times. Here immunoSEQ multiplex PCR was the method, and the copy in TCRdb shows in-frame clones only, minus some. The sample carries fewer than 150,000 clones, approximately 83% recorded once. Sequencing input: peripheral blood. J is TRBJ1-1 and V is TRBV6-5, with 7 bases matching TRBD1. This receptor was taken from a human donor in a cohort sampled during active COVID-19. CDR3 amino acids: CASRMEGAQAFF. The CDR3 nucleotides are TGTGCCAGCAGAATGGAGGGGGCACAAGCTTTCTTT.